The 7 T cell receptor beta chains given below trace back to one sample, sequenced in a study of blood T cell repertoires in COVID-19. Assay: immunoSEQ multiplex PCR; the TCRdb copy retains only in-frame clones and omits some. Of approximately 13,000 clones detected, approximately 82% appear once; the ten largest clones hold approximately 17%. Sequences were obtained from peripheral blood. The source of these receptors is a man in his forties with active or convalescent COVID-19.

This clone is large by share. CDR3 in amino acids: CASSNPFGETQYF. CDR3 nucleotides: TGTGCCAGTAGTAACCCCTTCGGGGAGACCCAGTACTTC. The genes are TRBV19 and TRBJ2-5; no clear D gene. V was clipped by 4 bases and J by 5 bases, with 11 bases between them. CDR3 length equals 13 residues. The germline V gene has CDR1 LNHDA and CDR2 SQIVND (reference sequence). Full variable domain (remainder filled in from reference TRBV19 and TRBJ2-5): DGGITQSPKYLFRKEGQNVTLSCEQNLNHDAMYWYRQDPGQGLRLIYYSQIVNDFQKGDIAEGYSVSREKKESFPLTVTSAQKNPTAFYLCASSNPFGETQYFGPGTRLLVL.

The chain links TRBV6-2 or TRBV6-3 to TRBJ1-5; D is undetermined. The CDR3 is made up of 13 amino acids. From germline, CDR1 is MNHEY and CDR2 SVGEGT. Trimming shortened V by 4 bases and J by 0 bases, and 4 bases separated the two germline ends. The DNA of the CDR3 is TGTGCCAGCAGTTCGTATAGCAATCAGCCCCAGCATTTT. Protein product: CASSSYSNQPQHF.

The count of this clone is one. The genes are TRBV2 and TRBJ1-3, with D maybe TRBD1 (6 bases). Germline CDR1 is SNHLY and CDR2 is FYNNEI. V was cut by 6 bases and J by 0 bases, with 9 bases left in between. The CDR3 has 14 amino acids. CDR3 region: CASSLDSSGNTIYF. DNA of the CDR3: TGTGCCAGCAGCTTGGACAGCTCTGGAAACACCATATATTTT.

The chain has TRBV10-3 and TRBJ2-5; TRBD1 matches at 12 bases. Germline V gene sequence: CDR1 ENHRY, CDR2 SYGVKD. The CDR3 covers 18 residues. The ends lost 1 base at V and 2 bases at J; junction bases unmatched: 8. CDR3 protein: CAISELGTGGEWQETQYF. The CDR3 nucleotides are TGTGCCATCAGTGAGTTAGGGACAGGGGGCGAGTGGCAAGAGACCCAGTACTTC.

The genes are TRBV27 and TRBJ1-2; D is possibly TRBD1 (5 bases). Germline V CDR1 and CDR2: MNHEY, SMNVEV (reference sequence). Trimming left V 1 base short and J 7 bases short, with 10 bases between. The CDR3 runs 13 residues. The CDR3 here is CASSLFQGGGYTF. In DNA form, the CDR3 reads TGTGCCAGCAGTTTATTCCAGGGAGGTGGCTACACCTTC.

To note about this clone: At one boundary the junction diverges from the germline segment, which might be a read error. The gene calls are TRBV6-6 and TRBJ1-4; possibly TRBD1 for D (5 bases). Germline lookup yields CDR1 MNHNY and CDR2 SVGAGI (reference sequence). This CDR3 is 15 amino acids long. CDR3 in DNA: TGTGCCGGCAGTTGGGGGGGTCGATCGAATGAAAAACTGTTTTTT. It encodes CAGSWGGRSNEKLFF.

The chain employs TRBV15 and TRBJ2-1; tentative D call: TRBD2 (7 bases). Germline V gives CDR1 LNHNV, CDR2 YYDKDF (reference sequence). V was clipped by 9 bases and J by 5 bases, with 23 bases between them. This CDR3 is built from 16 residues. The DNA for the CDR3 is TGTGCCACGGCCCCGAAAGGGAGGGGGTGGCACAATGAGCAGTTCTTC. This sequence encodes CATAPKGRGWHNEQFF.